The source of this T cell receptor (beta chain) is a study of blood T cell repertoires in COVID-19. Looking at the study overall: Sources were T cells, B-cell-depleted T cells, or PBMCs; the material itself was cDNA or gDNA.

The germline CDR1 and CDR2 sequences are KGHSH and LQKENI. This CDR3 contains 13 residues. Trimming cost V 6 bases and J 15 bases, with 20 bases left between them. The data were produced by immunoSEQ multiplex PCR, yet TCRdb's version contains in-frame clones alone and is incomplete. The profile shows under 250,000 clones, under 90% of them singletons. V and J are TRBV18 and TRBJ1-4, with D perhaps TRBD1 (5 bases). Sequencing input: PBMCs or T cells enriched from blood (not recorded which). The receptor was derived from a woman between 50 and 59 years old with acute COVID-19. DNA of the CDR3: TGTGCCAGCTCTCTACCACAGGTTCCAACATTGTTTTTT. Residues: CASSLPQVPTLFF.